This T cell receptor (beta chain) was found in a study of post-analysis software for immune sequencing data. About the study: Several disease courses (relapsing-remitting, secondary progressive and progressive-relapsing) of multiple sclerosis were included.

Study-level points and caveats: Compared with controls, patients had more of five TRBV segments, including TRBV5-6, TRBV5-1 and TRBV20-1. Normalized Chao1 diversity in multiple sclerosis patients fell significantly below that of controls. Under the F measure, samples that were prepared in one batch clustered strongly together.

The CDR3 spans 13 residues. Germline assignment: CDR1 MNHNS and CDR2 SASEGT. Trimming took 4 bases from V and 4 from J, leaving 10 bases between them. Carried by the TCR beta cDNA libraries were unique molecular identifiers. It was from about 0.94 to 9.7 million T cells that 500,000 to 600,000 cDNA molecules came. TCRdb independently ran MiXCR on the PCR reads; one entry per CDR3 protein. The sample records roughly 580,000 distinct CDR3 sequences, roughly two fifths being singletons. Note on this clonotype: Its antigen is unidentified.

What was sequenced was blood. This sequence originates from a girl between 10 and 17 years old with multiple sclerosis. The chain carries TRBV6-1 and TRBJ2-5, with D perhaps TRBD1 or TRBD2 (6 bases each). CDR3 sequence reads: CASSGEGGETQYF. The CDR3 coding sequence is TGTGCCAGCAGTGGAGAGGGGGGAGAGACCCAGTACTTC.